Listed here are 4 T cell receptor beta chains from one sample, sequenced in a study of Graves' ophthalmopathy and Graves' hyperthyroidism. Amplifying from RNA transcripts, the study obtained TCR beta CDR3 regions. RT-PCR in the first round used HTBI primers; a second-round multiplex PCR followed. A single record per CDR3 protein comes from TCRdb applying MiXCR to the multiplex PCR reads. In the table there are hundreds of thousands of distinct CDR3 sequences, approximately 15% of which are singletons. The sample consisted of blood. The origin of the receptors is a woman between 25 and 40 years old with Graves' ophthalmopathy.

The CDR3 DNA is TGTGCCAGCAGTTTTGAGACTTTCGGCGGGGAGCTGTTTTTT. Protein: CASSFETFGGELFF. This rearrangement joins TRBV12-3 or TRBV12-4 to TRBJ2-2; D unresolved. Deletions cut 3 bases from V and 7 bases from J, with 12 bases between. This CDR3 is built from 14 residues.

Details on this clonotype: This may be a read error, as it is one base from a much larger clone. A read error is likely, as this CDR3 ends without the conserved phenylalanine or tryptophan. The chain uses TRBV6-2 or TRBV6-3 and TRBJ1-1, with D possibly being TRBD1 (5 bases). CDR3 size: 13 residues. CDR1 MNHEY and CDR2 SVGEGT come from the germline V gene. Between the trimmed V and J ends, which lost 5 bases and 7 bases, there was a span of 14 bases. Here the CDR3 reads CASSRGDVGEAFY. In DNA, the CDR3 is TGTGCCAGCAGTCGGGGGGATGTTGGTGAAGCTTTCTAT.

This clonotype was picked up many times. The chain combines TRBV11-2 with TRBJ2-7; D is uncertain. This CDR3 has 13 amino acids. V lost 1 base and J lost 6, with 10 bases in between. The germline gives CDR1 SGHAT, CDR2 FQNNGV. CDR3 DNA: TGTGCCAGCAGCTTAGGGCCCCCGACCGAGCAGTACTTC. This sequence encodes CASSLGPPTEQYF.

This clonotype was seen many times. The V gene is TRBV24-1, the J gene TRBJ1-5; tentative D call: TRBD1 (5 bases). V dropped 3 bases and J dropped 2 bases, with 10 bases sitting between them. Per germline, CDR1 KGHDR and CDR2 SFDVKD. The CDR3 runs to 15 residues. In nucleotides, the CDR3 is TGTGCCACCAGTGATCCGTCGGGGCGCAATCAGCCCCAGCATTTT. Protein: CATSDPSGRNQPQHF.